The clone carrying this T cell receptor beta chain was counted a few times. The data belong to a study of CD8+CD57+ T cells in acquired aplastic anemia. The CDR3 is 19 residues long. The V gene end was trimmed by 0 bases and the J gene end by 0 bases; junction bases not matched to a gene: 10. Genomic DNA acted as the template from which TCR beta VDJ combination and CDR3 sequence profiling were carried out. TCRdb independently ran MiXCR on the reads; one entry per CDR3 protein. The sample holds 100,000 to 150,000 distinct CDR3 sequences, nearly 40% seen once. CD8+CD57+ cell expansion had been shown by flow cytometry in patients chosen for sequencing.

The sample taken for sequencing was sorted CD4+, CD8+, or CD8+CD57+ T cells (not recorded which) from PBMCs. This chain joins TRBV7-1 and TRBJ2-3, with TRBD2 identical over 9 bases. TRBV7-1 is classed as an ORF, of uncertain function. This TCR was sampled from a human donor with aplastic anemia. The CDR3 DNA reads TGTGCCAGCAGCTCAGCGGGGCGGGGGGGATTATCTAGCACAGATACGCAGTATTTT. This sequence encodes CASSSAGRGGLSSTDTQYF.